One sample yielded the 31 T cell receptor beta chains listed below, sequenced in a study of cytomegalovirus exposure and HLA in healthy donors. PCR amplification relied on 60 Vbeta primers (plus 13 Jbeta primers). Method: immunoSEQ multiplex PCR; TCRdb's copy keeps in-frame clones and lacks some. This table has 90,000 to 120,000 clones, about 80% appearing once. The sample consisted of PBMCs. Receptors originate from a man aged 30-40 years in good health and CMV-seronegative.

The V gene is TRBV7-6, the J gene TRBJ2-5, with 7 positions matching TRBD1. The V gene's germline CDR1 is SGHVS and CDR2 FNYEAQ. V dropped 4 bases and J dropped 2; count of bases not matched to a gene: 4. This CDR3 has 14 residues. DNA of the CDR3: TGTGCCAGCAGCTCGGGACAGACACAAGAGACCCAGTACTTC. Protein sequence: CASSSGQTQETQYF.

V and J are TRBV4-1 and TRBJ2-5, with a weak D call TRBD1 (5 bases). Trimming took 4 bases from V and 2 from J, leaving 11 bases between them. The CDR3 extends over 14 amino acids. Germline V lookup: CDR1 MGHRA, CDR2 YSYEKL. The CDR3 nucleotides read TGCGCCAGCAGCCCGACCGACAGTCAAGAGACCCAGTACTTC. It encodes CASSPTDSQETQYF.

V usage is TRBV5-1 and J usage is TRBJ1-2, with 10 bases identical to TRBD1. J gave up 8 bases and V 4 bases, and 5 bases lay outside the gene matches. The CDR3 length is 13 residues. The germline V gene encodes CDR1 SGHRS and CDR2 YFSETQ. The CDR3 DNA sequence: TGCGCCAGCAGCCGACAGGGGGCGGAGGGCTACACCTTC. Protein product: CASSRQGAEGYTF.

This clone has just a few counts. The J gene is TRBJ1-2, the V gene TRBV7-8; 7 bases match TRBD1. The CDR3 runs 13 residues. V lost 5 bases, J lost 2 bases, and 2 bases stayed unmatched. Germline CDR1 is SGHVS and CDR2 is FQNEAQ. The CDR3 reads CASSADRNYGYTF. The CDR3 bases are TGTGCCAGCAGCGCGGACAGGAACTATGGCTACACCTTC.

The genes are TRBV29-1 and TRBJ1-1; tentatively, D is TRBD1 (6 bases). Trimming shortened V by 1 base and J by 1 base, and 10 bases separated the two germline ends. The CDR3 runs to 14 residues. Germline CDR1 reads SQVTM; CDR2 reads ANQGSEA. In nucleotides, the CDR3 is TGCAGCGTTGAAGTTAACAGGGCGAACACTGAAGCTTTCTTT. Amino acids: CSVEVNRANTEAFF.

The chain uses TRBV28 and TRBJ2-2, with unresolved D. Trimming stripped 3 bases from V and 1 base from J, with 6 bases between. CDR3 length equals 14 residues. Germline V gene sequence: CDR1 MDHEN, CDR2 SYDVKM. The CDR3 loop is CASSLTLNTGELFF. CDR3 DNA: TGTGCCAGCAGTTTGACTTTGAACACCGGGGAGCTGTTTTTT.

This clone has a handful of counts. V gene TRBV7-9 combines with J gene TRBJ1-1; D perhaps matches TRBD1 (6 bases). V lost 2 bases and J lost 3, with 10 bases in between. Looked up from germline, CDR1 is SEHNR and CDR2 is FQNEAQ (reference sequence). The CDR3 is made up of 14 amino acids. CDR3 nucleotides: TGTGCCAGCAGCTTAACAGGGTTGTACACTGAAGCTTTCTTT. Its translation is CASSLTGLYTEAFF.

The rearrangement joins TRBV2 to TRBJ2-2, with 7 nucleotides matching TRBD1. Germline loops: CDR1 SNHLY, CDR2 FYNNEI. The CDR3 is 14 amino acids. The J segment lost 6 bases and the V segment lost 7 bases, leaving 8 bases of the junction unmatched. This CDR3 reads CASTDRVVPGELFF. For the CDR3, the DNA is TGTGCCAGCACCGACAGGGTAGTACCCGGGGAGCTGTTTTTT.

This rearrangement joins TRBV7-9 to TRBJ2-5; 8 nucleotides match TRBD1. The J call is doubtful: the DNA matches TRBJ2-7 better. Germline CDR1 and CDR2: SEHNR and FQNEAQ (reference sequence). The CDR3 contains 13 residues. This CDR3 reads CASRSTGAYEQYF. Here the CDR3 DNA reads TGTGCCAGCAGATCGACAGGGGCCTACGAGCAGTACTTC.

The chain has TRBV28 and TRBJ2-5; perhaps TRBD1 as D (6 bases). Gene TRBJ2-7 matches the end of the DNA better, so the J call may be wrong. Germline V gene lookup returns CDR1 MDHEN and CDR2 SYDVKM. The length of the CDR3 is 12 residues. DNA for the CDR3: TGTGCCAGCAGTACGACAGGCTACGAGCAGTACTTC. Protein: CASSTTGYEQYF.

The gene calls are TRBV5-6 and TRBJ2-7; TRBD2 might be the D (5 bases). Germline V gene data show CDR1 as SGHDT and CDR2 as YYEEEE. V lost 4 bases to trimming and J lost 6 bases, with 11 bases between them. CDR3 size: 12 residues. In DNA, the CDR3 is TGTGCCAGCAGCGCCTCCGGGGTCGAGCAGTACTTC. Translated, it gives CASSASGVEQYF.

The gene calls are TRBV27 and TRBJ2-7; tentative D call: TRBD1 (6 bases). CDR3 size: 14 residues. Per germline, CDR1 MNHEY and CDR2 SMNVEV (reference sequence). Trimming took off 1 base at V and 3 bases at J, with 10 bases between the two ends. The DNA for the CDR3 is TGTGCCAGCAGTTTATACCCAGGGGACTACGAGCAGTACTTC. Protein sequence: CASSLYPGDYEQYF.

V is TRBV5-6 and J is TRBJ1-1, with 11 nucleotides matching TRBD1. The CDR3 has 15 residues. The junction had 4 bases not matched to a gene; V was cut back by 2 bases and J by 4 bases. CDR1 is SGHDT, CDR2 YYEEEE, per germline. The CDR3 protein is CASSFWTGGFTEAFF. In nucleotides, the CDR3 is TGTGCCAGCAGCTTCTGGACAGGGGGCTTCACTGAAGCTTTCTTT.

The chain links TRBV6-1 to TRBJ1-6, with 8 bases aligning to TRBD1. CDR1 and CDR2 from the germline V gene are MNHNS and SASEGT. CDR3 size: 15 residues. Unmatched junction bases numbered 11, after V lost 6 bases and J lost 10 bases. This chain's CDR3 is CASRIFRDRQSPLHF. As DNA, the CDR3 is TGTGCCAGCAGAATTTTCCGGGACAGGCAATCACCCCTCCACTTT.

This clone was detected only once. The junction and the germline gene differ at one end; a read error may be behind it. This sequence joins TRBV7-9 and TRBJ2-7, with D possibly matching TRBD1 (6 bases). This CDR3 region has 14 residues. CDR1 is SEHNR, CDR2 FQNEAQ, per germline (reference sequence). CDR3 residues: CSSSPPPGAYEQYF. CDR3 DNA: TGTTCCAGCAGCCCCCCGCCAGGGGCCTACGAGCAGTACTTC.

This chain connects TRBV2 to TRBJ2-3; 13 bases fit TRBD2. Trimming at V came to 5 bases and at J to 6 bases, leaving 8 bases not matched to a gene. This CDR3 is built from 16 residues. Germline CDR1 reads SNHLY; CDR2 reads FYNNEI. The CDR3 spells CASSKGLAGEADTQYF. Written as DNA, the CDR3 is TGTGCCAGCAGTAAAGGACTAGCGGGAGAGGCGGATACGCAGTATTTT.

The V and J genes are TRBV28 and TRBJ1-5; weak D call: TRBD1 (5 bases). Germline V gene sequence: CDR1 MDHEN, CDR2 SYDVKM. Trimming stripped 6 bases from V and 6 bases from J, with 18 bases between. This CDR3 is built from 15 residues. For the CDR3, the DNA is TGTGCCAGCAGAGACGACAGTGCCGCACGTCAGCCCCAGCATTTT. Translating it yields CASRDDSAARQPQHF.

The gene calls are TRBV29-1 and TRBJ1-1; 9 bases are a match to TRBD1. The CDR3 loop spans 12 amino acids. With 4 bases clipped from V and 5 bases from J, the junction kept 2 bases outside the gene matches. The germline V gene encodes CDR1 SQVTM and CDR2 ANQGSEA. The CDR3 nucleotides are TGCAGCGTTGTACAGGGGGCGACTGAAGCTTTCTTT. Translating gives CSVVQGATEAFF.

The chain employs TRBV10-3 and TRBJ2-5; 8 nucleotides agree with TRBD2. The CDR3 loop spans 15 amino acids. Trimming took 3 bases from V and 3 from J; bases not matched to a gene: 6. Germline V gene sequence: CDR1 ENHRY, CDR2 SYGVKD. In nucleotides, the CDR3 is TGTGCCATCAGTGAAGCGGGGGCGGGAAAAGAGACCCAGTACTTC. Its protein is CAISEAGAGKETQYF.

This clone was found once. This CDR3 reads CASSSARGLTGELFF. Written as DNA, the CDR3 is TGCGCCAGCAGCTCGGCAAGGGGCCTCACCGGGGAGCTGTTTTTT. This chain uses TRBV5-1 with TRBJ2-2; the D gene is possibly TRBD1 (5 bases). Between the trimmed V and J ends, which lost 3 bases and 4 bases, there was a span of 13 bases. The CDR3 totals 15 residues. CDR1 is SGHRS and CDR2 is YFSETQ in the germline V gene.

This clone was detected a few times. V and J are TRBV30 and TRBJ2-4, with a possible D match to TRBD2 (7 bases). The V gene lost 4 bases and the J gene lost 1 base, with 8 bases spanning the gap. CDR1 is GTSNPN, CDR2 SVGIG, per germline (reference sequence). This CDR3 is 13 amino acids long. The CDR3 DNA is TGTGCCTGGAAGGGGGGGGCCAAAAACATTCAGTACTTC. Amino acid sequence: CAWKGGAKNIQYF.

V usage is TRBV4-2 and J usage is TRBJ2-4; 7 bases match TRBD1. This CDR3 contains 15 residues. J gave up 7 bases and V 1 base, and 7 bases lay outside the gene matches. CDR1 is LGHNA, CDR2 YNFKEQ, per germline. The chain's CDR3 is CASSQAPQTGNIQYF. The CDR3 DNA follows: TGTGCCAGCAGCCAAGCCCCTCAGACAGGGAACATTCAGTACTTC.

V usage is TRBV19 and J usage is TRBJ2-5, with a possible D match to TRBD1 (6 bases). The V gene's germline CDR1 is LNHDA and CDR2 SQIVND (reference sequence). V gave up 0 bases and J gave up 11 bases, with 19 bases separating them. The CDR3 has 15 amino acids. The CDR3 coding sequence is TGTGCCAGTAGTATAGACTCCAGGGGTGGTGAAGGGCAGTACTTC. This encodes CASSIDSRGGEGQYF.

The V and J genes are TRBV7-8 and TRBJ2-7; D is ambiguous. Germline assignment: CDR1 SGHVS and CDR2 FQNEAQ. The CDR3 is 11 residues long. V was cut by 0 bases and J by 6 bases, with 3 bases left in between. This chain's CDR3 is CASSLAREQYF. The DNA for the CDR3 is TGTGCCAGCAGCTTAGCGCGCGAGCAGTACTTC.

The V and J genes are TRBV2 and TRBJ2-7, with unresolved D. This CDR3 spans 16 amino acids. The germline V and J ends were trimmed by 6 bases and 4 bases, with 22 bases remaining between them. Germline CDR1 is SNHLY and CDR2 is FYNNEI. The CDR3 nucleotides are TGTGCCAGCAGCCCAGAGTGGGTGGAGAATCGTTACGAGCAGTACTTC. This translates into CASSPEWVENRYEQYF. The variable domain in full, completed from reference TRBV2 and TRBJ2-7, reads EPEVTQTPSHQVTQMGQEVILRCVPISNHLYFYWYRQILGQKVEFLVSFYNNEISEKSEIFDDQFSVERPDGSNFTLKIRSTKLEDSAMYFCASSPEWVENRYEQYFGPGTRLTVT.

V is TRBV7-9 and J is TRBJ2-2; 9 bases are shared with TRBD1. Germline CDR1 reads SEHNR; CDR2 reads FQNEAQ (reference sequence). The CDR3 is 12 amino acids. The ends lost 3 bases at V and 13 bases at J; junction bases unmatched: 3. The CDR3 nucleotides are TGTGCCAGCAGCTTTGGGACAGGGTGGCTGTTTTTT. Translated: CASSFGTGWLFF.

This chain connects TRBV7-9 to TRBJ1-1; the D is unclear. The CDR3 totals 14 residues. The V and J ends lost 5 bases and 0 bases respectively, with 10 bases between them. Per germline, CDR1 SEHNR and CDR2 FQNEAQ (reference sequence). DNA for the CDR3: TGTGCCAGCAGCCAGAGCGACCTGAACACTGAAGCTTTCTTT. Translation gives CASSQSDLNTEAFF.

The chain combines TRBV27 with TRBJ1-2; a possible D gene is TRBD1 (5 bases). Trimming cost V 9 bases and J 6 bases, with 17 bases left between them. This CDR3 is 13 amino acids long. Germline CDR1 MNHEY, CDR2 SMNVEV (reference sequence). This chain's CDR3 is CASTTRGGNGYTF. The CDR3 DNA sequence: TGTGCCAGTACAACCCGCGGGGGAAATGGCTACACCTTC.

The CDR3 loop reads CASSLSDVFEGAEDTGELFF. CDR3 in DNA: TGTGCCAGCAGCTTAAGCGACGTTTTCGAGGGGGCCGAAGACACCGGGGAGCTGTTTTTT. V is TRBV7-8 and J is TRBJ2-2; 7 bases match TRBD1. The CDR3 loop spans 20 amino acids. V shed 2 bases and J 3 bases; nucleotides not matched to a gene: 18. Looked up from germline, CDR1 is SGHVS and CDR2 is FQNEAQ.

Note on this clone: At one boundary the junction diverges from the germline segment, which might be a read error. This rearrangement joins TRBV7-9 to TRBJ2-5; D might be TRBD1 or TRBD2, each matching 6 bases. The CDR3 covers 15 residues. Germline V lookup: CDR1 SEHNR, CDR2 FQNEAQ (reference sequence). CDR3 sequence reads: CSSSLGGLDAETQYF. DNA of the CDR3: TGTTCCAGCAGCTTAGGGGGACTGGATGCGGAGACCCAGTACTTC.

The chain joins TRBV10-3 to TRBJ1-6; D is perhaps TRBD1 (5 bases). The CDR3 covers 17 residues. V lost 0 bases and J 8 bases, leaving 17 bases between the germline ends. Germline CDR1 is ENHRY and CDR2 is SYGVKD. The DNA for the CDR3 is TGTGCCATCAGTGAGTCTGGGGCAGGTCCAACCTATTCACCCCTCCACTTT. It translates to CAISESGAGPTYSPLHF.